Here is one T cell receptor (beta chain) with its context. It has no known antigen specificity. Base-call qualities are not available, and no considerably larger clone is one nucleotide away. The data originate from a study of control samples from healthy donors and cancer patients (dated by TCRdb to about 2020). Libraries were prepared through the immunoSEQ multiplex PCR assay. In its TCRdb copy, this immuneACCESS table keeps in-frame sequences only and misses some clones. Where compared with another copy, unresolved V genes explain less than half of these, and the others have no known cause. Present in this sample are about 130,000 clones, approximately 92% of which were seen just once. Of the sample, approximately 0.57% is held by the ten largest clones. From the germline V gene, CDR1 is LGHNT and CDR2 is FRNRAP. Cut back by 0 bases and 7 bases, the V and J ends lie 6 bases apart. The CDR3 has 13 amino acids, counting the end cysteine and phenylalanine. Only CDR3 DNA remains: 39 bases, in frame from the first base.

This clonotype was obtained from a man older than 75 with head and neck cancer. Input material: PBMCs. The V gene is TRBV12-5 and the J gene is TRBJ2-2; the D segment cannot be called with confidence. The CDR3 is CASGLVPNGELFF. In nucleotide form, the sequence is TGTGCTAGTGGTTTGGTACCGAACGGGGAGCTGTTTTTT.